The following is a T cell receptor beta chain sequence with its context. These data come from a study of blood T cell repertoires in COVID-19. V dropped 10 bases and J dropped 7 bases, with 16 bases sitting between them. In germline, CDR1 is SEHNR, CDR2 FQNEAQ (reference sequence). The CDR3 is 12 amino acids. TCRdb's table, derived via immunoSEQ multiplex PCR, lists solely in-frame clones and lacks some. The table records 100,000 or so clones, around 93% of them present only once. The chain couples TRBV7-9 to TRBJ1-2; no clear D. Source material: peripheral blood. This receptor was obtained from a man aged 45-60 years with acute or convalescent COVID-19. In nucleotides, the CDR3 is TGTGCCACCAGGATGATGCCGGGTGGCTACACCTTC. Protein sequence: CATRMMPGGYTF.